One sample yielded the 7 T cell receptor beta chains listed below, sequenced in a study of regulatory T cells in long-lasting Graves disease. TCR beta libraries were built with iRepertoire HTBI primers and Arm-PCR of CDR3 regions. In TCRdb, the multiplex PCR reads were re-called with MiXCR into one record per CDR3 protein. The data show under 800,000 distinct CDR3 sequences, roughly 15% seen once. Documented time point: newly diagnosed GD, antithyroid drugs for less than 3 months. Isolated PBMC RNA provided the starting material for the TCR library. This sample was shared with a second study, whose subject was T cells in Graves' hyperthyroidism and ophthalmopathy.

This sample comprised peripheral blood mononuclear cells (PBMCs), obtained at new diagnosis, from a patient treated with antithyroid drugs. The receptors originated from a woman in her 30s with Graves disease.

In this sample, this clonotype turned up a few times. The chain employs TRBV27 and TRBJ1-5; D gene unclear. The CDR3 loop spans 15 amino acids. In germline, CDR1 is MNHEY, CDR2 SMNVEV (reference sequence). Trimming removed 5 bases from V and 0 bases from J, with 11 bases in between. The CDR3, as DNA: TGTGCCAGCAGTCCGGGGTTTTATAGCAATCAGCCCCAGCATTTT. Its translation: CASSPGFYSNQPQHF.

The V and J genes are TRBV29-1 and TRBJ1-1; D is uncertain. V shed 0 bases and J shed 1 base, with 12 bases lying between them. Germline lookup yields CDR1 SQVTM and CDR2 ANQGSEA. The CDR3 length is 15 residues. The CDR3 spells CSVEDFGLANTEAFF. CDR3 DNA: TGCAGCGTTGAAGATTTTGGGCTAGCGAACACTGAAGCTTTCTTT.

The chain has TRBV27 and TRBJ1-2; 8 positions match TRBD1. CDR1 and CDR2 from the germline V gene are MNHEY and SMNVEV (reference sequence). The CDR3 is 13 residues long. CDR3 sequence reads: CARRRDRIYGYTF. CDR3 in DNA: TGTGCTCGACGGCGGGACAGGATCTATGGCTACACCTTC.

This clonotype was seen at least ten times. The chain links TRBV28 to TRBJ2-3, with D perhaps TRBD1 or TRBD2 (5 bases each). CDR3 length equals 13 residues. Germline V gene sequence: CDR1 MDHEN, CDR2 SYDVKM. V lost 3 bases and J 4 bases, leaving 8 bases between the germline ends. The CDR3 nucleotides are TGTGCCAGCAGTTTTATGGGGGCAGATACGCAGTATTTT. Its translation: CASSFMGADTQYF.

V gene TRBV29-1 combines with J gene TRBJ2-1, with TRBD2 matching 8 bases. Germline-derived CDR1 and CDR2 are SQVTM and ANQGSEA. The CDR3 has 13 amino acids. With 6 bases clipped from V and 7 bases from J, the junction kept 8 bases outside the gene matches. The CDR3 bases are TGCAGCGTCAAGCGGGGGATAACGAATGAGCAGTTCTTC. This translates into CSVKRGITNEQFF.

The chain employs TRBV24-1 and TRBJ2-1; D may be TRBD2 (6 bases). The CDR3 has 12 residues. The V gene's germline CDR1 is KGHDR and CDR2 SFDVKD. The V and J ends lost 5 bases and 8 bases respectively, with 9 bases between them. CDR3 protein: CATSAGGHEQFF. CDR3 DNA sequence: TGTGCCACCAGTGCCGGGGGTCATGAGCAGTTCTTC.

This clonotype came up many times. V usage is TRBV28 and J usage is TRBJ2-1; 7 positions agree with TRBD1. This CDR3 is built from 15 residues. Germline values: CDR1 MDHEN, CDR2 SYDVKM. V gave up 7 bases and J gave up 2 bases; unmatched junction bases: 8. This CDR3 reads CASTLLTGAYNEQFF. The CDR3 nucleotides read TGTGCCAGCACCCTACTAACAGGGGCCTACAATGAGCAGTTCTTC.